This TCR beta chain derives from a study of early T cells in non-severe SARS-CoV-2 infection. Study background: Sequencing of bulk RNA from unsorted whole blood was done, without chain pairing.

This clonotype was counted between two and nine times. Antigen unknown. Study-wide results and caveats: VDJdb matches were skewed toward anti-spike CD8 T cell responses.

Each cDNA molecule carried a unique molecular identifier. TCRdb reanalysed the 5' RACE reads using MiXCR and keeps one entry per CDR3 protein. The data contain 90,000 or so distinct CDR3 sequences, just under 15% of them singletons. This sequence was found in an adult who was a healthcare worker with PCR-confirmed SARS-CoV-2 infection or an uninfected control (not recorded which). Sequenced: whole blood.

The CDR3 is CASSLWGEETQYF. The CDR3 nucleotides are TGTGCCAGCAGCTTATGGGGGGAAGAGACCCAGTACTTC. The rearrangement uses TRBV7-9 and TRBJ2-5; TRBD2 might be the D (6 bases). The germline V and J ends were trimmed by 2 bases and 3 bases, with 7 bases remaining between them. Germline V gene data show CDR1 as SEHNR and CDR2 as FQNEAQ (reference sequence). The CDR3 consists of 13 residues.